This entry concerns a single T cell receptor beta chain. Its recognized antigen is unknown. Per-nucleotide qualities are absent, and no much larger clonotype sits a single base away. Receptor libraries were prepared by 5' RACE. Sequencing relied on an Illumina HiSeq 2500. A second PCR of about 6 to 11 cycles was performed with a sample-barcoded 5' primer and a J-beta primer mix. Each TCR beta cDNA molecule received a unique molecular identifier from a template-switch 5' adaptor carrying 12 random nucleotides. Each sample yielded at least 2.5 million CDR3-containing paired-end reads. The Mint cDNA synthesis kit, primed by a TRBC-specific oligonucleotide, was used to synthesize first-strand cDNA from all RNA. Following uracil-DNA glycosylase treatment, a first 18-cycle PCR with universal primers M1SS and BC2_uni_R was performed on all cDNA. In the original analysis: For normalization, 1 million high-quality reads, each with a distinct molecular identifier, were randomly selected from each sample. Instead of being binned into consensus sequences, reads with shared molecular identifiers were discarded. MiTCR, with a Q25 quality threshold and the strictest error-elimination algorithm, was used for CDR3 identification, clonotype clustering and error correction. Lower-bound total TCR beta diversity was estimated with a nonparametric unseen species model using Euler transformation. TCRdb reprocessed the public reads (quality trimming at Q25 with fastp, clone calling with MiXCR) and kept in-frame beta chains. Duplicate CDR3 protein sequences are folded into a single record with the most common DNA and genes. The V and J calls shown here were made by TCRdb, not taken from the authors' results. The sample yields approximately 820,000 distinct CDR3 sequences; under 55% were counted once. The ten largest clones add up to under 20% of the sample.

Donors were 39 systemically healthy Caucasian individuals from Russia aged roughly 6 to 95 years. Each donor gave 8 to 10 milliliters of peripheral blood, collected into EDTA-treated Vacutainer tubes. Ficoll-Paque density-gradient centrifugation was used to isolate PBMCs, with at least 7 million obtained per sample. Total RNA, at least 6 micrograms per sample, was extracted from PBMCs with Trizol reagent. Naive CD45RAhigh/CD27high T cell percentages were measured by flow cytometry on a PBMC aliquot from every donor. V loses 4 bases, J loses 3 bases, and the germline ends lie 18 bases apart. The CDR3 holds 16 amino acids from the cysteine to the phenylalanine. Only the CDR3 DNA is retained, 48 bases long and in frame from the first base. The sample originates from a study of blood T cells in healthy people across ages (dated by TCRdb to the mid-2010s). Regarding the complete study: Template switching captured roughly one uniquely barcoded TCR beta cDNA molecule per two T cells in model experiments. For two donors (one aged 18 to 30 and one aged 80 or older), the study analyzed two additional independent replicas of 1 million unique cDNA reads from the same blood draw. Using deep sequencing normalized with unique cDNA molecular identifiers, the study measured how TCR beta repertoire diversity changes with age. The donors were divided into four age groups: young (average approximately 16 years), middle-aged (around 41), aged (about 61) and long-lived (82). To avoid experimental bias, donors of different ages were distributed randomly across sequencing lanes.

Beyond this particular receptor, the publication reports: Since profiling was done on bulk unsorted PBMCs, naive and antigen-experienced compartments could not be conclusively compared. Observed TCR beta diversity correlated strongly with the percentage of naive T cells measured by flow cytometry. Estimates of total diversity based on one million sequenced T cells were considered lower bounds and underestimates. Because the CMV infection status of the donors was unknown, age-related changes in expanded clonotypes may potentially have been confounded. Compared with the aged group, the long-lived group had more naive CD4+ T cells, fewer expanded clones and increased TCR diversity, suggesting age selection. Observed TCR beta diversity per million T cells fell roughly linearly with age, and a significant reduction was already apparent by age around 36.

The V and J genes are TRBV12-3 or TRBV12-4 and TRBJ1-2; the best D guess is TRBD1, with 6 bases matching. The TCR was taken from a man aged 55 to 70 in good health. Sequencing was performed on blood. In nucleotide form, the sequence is TGTGCCAGCAGTTCCCCCGGGCAGGGGATCGACTATGGCTACACCTTC. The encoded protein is CASSSPGQGIDYGYTF.